The present T cell receptor (beta chain) was sequenced within a study of tumor and adjacent non-tumor tissue in lung cancer listed by TCRdb under 2018. Some background on the complete study: By cancer type, the cohort comprised around 11 adenocarcinoma patients, a couple of squamous cell carcinoma patients and 1 small cell lung cancer patient. Ages among the roughly 15 patients ranged from about 31 to 85 years, there were roughly ten men and 5 women, and disease was at TNM stage I to III. A total of roughly 120,000,000 productive TCRbeta reads were generated by sequencing, corresponding to an average of about 4 million reads per sample. Bulk TCRbeta repertoires were compared between lung tumor tissue and matched distant non-tumor lung tissue obtained from more than 12 lung cancer patients. TCRbeta CDR3 sequencing was performed on 25 to 35 paired specimens, with one tumor sample and one normal lung sample collected per patient.

On this clonotype: Its antigen is still unknown. No base quality information exists; no much larger clone differs at one position.

The library came from multiplex PCR. The run used an Illumina HiSeq 2500. TCRbeta libraries were constructed through three rounds of nested PCR with primers (Table S4) according to protocols modified from ARM-PCR. Before sequencing, PCR products in the 200-500 bp range were cut out of the gel and cleaned up using the QIAquick gel extraction kit. The published analysis was carried out like this. Trimmomatic was used to clean the reads, FLASH merged the cleaned reads into complete CDR3 sequences, and MiTCR assigned the sequences to V(D)J germline segments. VDJtools was used to compute clonal diversity as the inverse Simpson's index. Productive reads were defined as in-frame sequences without a premature stop codon. The public reads were run again by TCRdb, first through fastp at Q25 and then through MiXCR, and only productive beta chains were kept. Every CDR3 protein is listed once, alongside the most common genes and DNA of its rows. TCRdb, not the original authors, processed these V and J calls. This sample gives more than 70,000 distinct CDR3 sequences in total; around 59% of them show up just once. The biggest ten clones account for roughly 15% of the sample.

Study-wide conclusions, independent of this receptor: Younger patients had significantly higher TCR diversity, and higher tumor TCR diversity was associated with shorter overall and disease-free survival. With only about 16 patients in the cohort, the authors noted that larger samples and more detailed clinical data are needed. Neither the sequencing platform nor unique molecular identifiers are named or mentioned anywhere in the methods. In normal lung, the top 100 clones accounted for a significantly larger cumulative share of the repertoire than in tumor tissue. Because peripheral blood was not sequenced, blood TCRbeta repertoires in the lung cancer patients of the study were not examined. Tumor tissue showed significantly higher TCR diversity (inverse Simpson) than normal lung tissue, at roughly 390 vs 170 (P = 0.0075, Mann-Whitney U test).

Bulk unsorted tissue served as the source for RNA extraction, and RNA quality was assessed using a NanoDrop ND-1000 and an Agilent 2100. Donors were newly diagnosed lung cancer patients admitted for thoracic surgery in China between August and November 2014, without prior chemotherapy. Anyone who had undergone radiotherapy or chemotherapy before, or who had another cancer at the same time, was left out of the study. Pieces of surgical tissue measuring roughly 1-2.2 cm3 were kept in RNAlater solution and stored at -80 degrees C until use. Measured from the cysteine to the phenylalanine, the CDR3 is 13 residues long. Left in the record is the CDR3 DNA by itself, 39 bases read in frame from the first base. Sequences SGHAT (CDR1) and FQNNGV (CDR2) are obtained from the germline V gene. V was cut back by 3 bases and J by 3 bases, leaving a gap of 9 bases between them.

Rearrangement joined TRBV11-2 to TRBJ2-7, with the D gene too uncertain to name. Specimen: lung tumor tissue. The receptor was derived from a man between 65 and 85 years old with non-small cell lung cancer. The base sequence is TGTGCCAGCAGCTTTGTAACAGTCTACGAGCAGTACTTC. It encodes CASSFVTVYEQYF.